This section outlines one TCR beta chain sequence together with its context. From germline, CDR1 is SGHAT and CDR2 FQNNGV. V lost 3 bases to trimming and J lost 2 bases; unmatched junction nucleotides: 5. The CDR3 spans 15 residues. Sequenced by immunoSEQ multiplex PCR; TCRdb stores in-frame clones only, minus some. The profile shows approximately 180,000 clones, more than 75% of them singletons. This record belongs to a study of blood T cell repertoires in COVID-19. The rearrangement joins TRBV11-2 to TRBJ2-3; 7 bases map to TRBD1. The sequencing sample was made of peripheral blood. This TCR came from a man between 40 and 49 years old with active or convalescent COVID-19. CDR3 in amino acids: CASSFRGTATDTQYF. DNA of the CDR3: TGTGCCAGCAGCTTTCGTGGGACAGCCACAGATACGCAGTATTTT.